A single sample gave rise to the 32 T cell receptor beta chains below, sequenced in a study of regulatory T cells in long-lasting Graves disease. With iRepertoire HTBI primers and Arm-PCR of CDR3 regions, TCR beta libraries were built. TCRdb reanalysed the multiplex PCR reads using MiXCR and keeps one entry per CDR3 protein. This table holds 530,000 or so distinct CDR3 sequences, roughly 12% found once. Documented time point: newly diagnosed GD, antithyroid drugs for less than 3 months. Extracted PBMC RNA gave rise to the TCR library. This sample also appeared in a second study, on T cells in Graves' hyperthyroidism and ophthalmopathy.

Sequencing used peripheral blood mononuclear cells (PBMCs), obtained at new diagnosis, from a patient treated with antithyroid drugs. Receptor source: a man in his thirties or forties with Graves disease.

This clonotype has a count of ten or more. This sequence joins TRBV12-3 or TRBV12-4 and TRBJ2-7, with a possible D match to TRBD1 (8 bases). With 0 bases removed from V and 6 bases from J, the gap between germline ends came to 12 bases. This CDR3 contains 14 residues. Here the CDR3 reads CASSLADREGEQYF. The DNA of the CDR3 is TGTGCCAGCAGTTTAGCGGACAGGGAGGGCGAGCAGTACTTC.

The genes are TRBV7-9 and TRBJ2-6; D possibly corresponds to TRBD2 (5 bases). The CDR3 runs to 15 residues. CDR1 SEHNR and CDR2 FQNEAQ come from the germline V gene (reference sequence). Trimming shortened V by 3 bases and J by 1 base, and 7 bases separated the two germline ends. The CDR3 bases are TGTGCCAGCAGCTTCCCGGGGTCTGGGGCCAACGTCCTGACTTTC. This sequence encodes CASSFPGSGANVLTF.

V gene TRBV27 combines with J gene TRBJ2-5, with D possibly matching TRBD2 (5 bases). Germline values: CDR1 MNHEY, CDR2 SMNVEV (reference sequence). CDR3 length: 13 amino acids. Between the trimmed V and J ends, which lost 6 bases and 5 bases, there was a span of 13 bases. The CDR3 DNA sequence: TGTGCCAGCAGCGGGGAACTTTTGGAGACCCAGTACTTC. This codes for CASSGELLETQYF.

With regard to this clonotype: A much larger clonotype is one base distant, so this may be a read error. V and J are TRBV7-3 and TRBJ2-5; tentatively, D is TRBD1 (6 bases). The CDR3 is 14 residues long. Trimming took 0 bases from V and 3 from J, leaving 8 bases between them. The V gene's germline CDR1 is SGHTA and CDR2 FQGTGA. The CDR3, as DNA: TGTGCCAGCAGCTTAACGGCAGGGGAAGAGACCCAGTACTTC. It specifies CASSLTAGEETQYF.

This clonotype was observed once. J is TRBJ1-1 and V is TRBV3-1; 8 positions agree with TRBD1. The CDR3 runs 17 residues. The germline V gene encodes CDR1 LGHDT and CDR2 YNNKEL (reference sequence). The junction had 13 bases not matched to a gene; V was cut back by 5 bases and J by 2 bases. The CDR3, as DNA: TGTGCCAGCAGCGGGCGATACAGGGGGGCTTTAAACACTGAAGCTTTCTTT. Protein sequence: CASSGRYRGALNTEAFF. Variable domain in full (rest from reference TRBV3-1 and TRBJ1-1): DTAVSQTPKYLVTQMGNDKSIKCEQNLGHDTMYWYKQDSKKFLKIMFSYNNKELIINETVPNRFSPKSPDKAHLNLHINSLELGDSAVYFCASSGRYRGALNTEAFFGQGTRLTVV.

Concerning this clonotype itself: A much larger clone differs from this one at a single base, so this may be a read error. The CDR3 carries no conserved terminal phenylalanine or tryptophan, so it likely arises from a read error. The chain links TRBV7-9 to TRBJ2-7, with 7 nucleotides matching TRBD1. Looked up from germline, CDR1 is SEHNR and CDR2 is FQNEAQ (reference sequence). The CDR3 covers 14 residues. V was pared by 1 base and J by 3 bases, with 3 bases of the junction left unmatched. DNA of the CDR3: TGTGCCAGCAGCTTAGATGGGACAGTCTACGAGCAGTACCTC. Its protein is CASSLDGTVYEQYL.

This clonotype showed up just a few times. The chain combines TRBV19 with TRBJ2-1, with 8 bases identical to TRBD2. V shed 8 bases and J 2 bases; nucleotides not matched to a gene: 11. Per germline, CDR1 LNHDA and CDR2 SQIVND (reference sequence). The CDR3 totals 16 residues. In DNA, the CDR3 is TGTGCCAGTGGGAGGGGGACTAGGGCCCCCTACAATGAGCAGTTCTTC. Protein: CASGRGTRAPYNEQFF. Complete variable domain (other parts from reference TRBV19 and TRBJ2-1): DGGITQSPKYLFRKEGQNVTLSCEQNLNHDAMYWYRQDPGQGLRLIYYSQIVNDFQKGDIAEGYSVSREKKESFPLTVTSAQKNPTAFYLCASGRGTRAPYNEQFFGPGTRLTVL.

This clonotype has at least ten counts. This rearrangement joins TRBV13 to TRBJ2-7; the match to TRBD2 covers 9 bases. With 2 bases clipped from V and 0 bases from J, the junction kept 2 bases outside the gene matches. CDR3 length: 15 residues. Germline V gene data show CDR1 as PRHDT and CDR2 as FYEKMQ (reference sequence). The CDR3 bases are TGTGCCAGCAGCTTACTAGCGGGGCCCTCCTACGAGCAGTACTTC. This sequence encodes CASSLLAGPSYEQYF.

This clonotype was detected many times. The CDR3 spells CASSLRAGDYGYTF. CDR3 sequence (DNA): TGTGCCAGCAGTTTAAGGGCAGGGGACTATGGCTACACCTTC. The chain recombines TRBV27 with TRBJ1-2; tentatively, D is TRBD1 (6 bases). This CDR3 has 14 amino acids. The ends were cut back, 2 bases at V and 3 bases at J, with 10 bases in the middle. Germline CDR1 reads MNHEY; CDR2 reads SMNVEV (reference sequence).

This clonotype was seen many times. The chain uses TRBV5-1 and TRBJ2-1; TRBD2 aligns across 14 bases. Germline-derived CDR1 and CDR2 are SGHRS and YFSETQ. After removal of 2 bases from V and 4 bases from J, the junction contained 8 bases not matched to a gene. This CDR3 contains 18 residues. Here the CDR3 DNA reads TGCGCCAGCAGCTTCCCCGGGACTAGCGGGAGTAGGTACAATGAGCAGTTCTTC. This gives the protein CASSFPGTSGSRYNEQFF.

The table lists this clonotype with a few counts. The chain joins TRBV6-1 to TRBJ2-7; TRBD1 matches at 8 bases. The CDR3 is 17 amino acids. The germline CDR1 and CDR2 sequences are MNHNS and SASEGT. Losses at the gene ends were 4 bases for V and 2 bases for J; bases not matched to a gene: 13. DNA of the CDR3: TGTGCCAGCAGTGTCATTAGGGGTGACAGGGGCACCTACGAGCAGTACTTC. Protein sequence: CASSVIRGDRGTYEQYF.

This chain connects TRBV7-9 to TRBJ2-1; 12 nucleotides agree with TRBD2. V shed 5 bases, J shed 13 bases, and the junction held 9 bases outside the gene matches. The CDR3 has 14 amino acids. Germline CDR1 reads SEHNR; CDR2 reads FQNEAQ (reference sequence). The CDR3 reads CASSLGTSGRKQFF. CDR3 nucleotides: TGTGCCAGCAGCCTTGGGACTAGCGGGCGGAAACAGTTCTTC. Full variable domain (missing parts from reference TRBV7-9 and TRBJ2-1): DTGVSQNPRHKITKRGQNVTFRCDPISEHNRLYWYRQTLGQGPEFLTYFQNEAQLEKSRLLSDRFSAERPKGSFSTLEIQRTEQGDSAMYLCASSLGTSGRKQFFGPGTRLTVL.

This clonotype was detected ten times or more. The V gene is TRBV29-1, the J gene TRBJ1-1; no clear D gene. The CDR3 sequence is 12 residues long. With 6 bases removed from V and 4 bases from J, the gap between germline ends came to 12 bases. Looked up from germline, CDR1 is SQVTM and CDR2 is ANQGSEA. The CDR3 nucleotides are TGCAGCGTCCCTTGGTCCCCCACTGAAGCTTTCTTT. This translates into CSVPWSPTEAFF. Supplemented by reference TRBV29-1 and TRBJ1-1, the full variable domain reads SAVISQKPSRDICQRGTSLTIQCQVDSQVTMMFWYRQQPGQSLTLIATANQGSEATYESGFVIDKFPISRPNLTFSTLTVSNMSPEDSSIYLCSVPWSPTEAFFGQGTRLTVV.

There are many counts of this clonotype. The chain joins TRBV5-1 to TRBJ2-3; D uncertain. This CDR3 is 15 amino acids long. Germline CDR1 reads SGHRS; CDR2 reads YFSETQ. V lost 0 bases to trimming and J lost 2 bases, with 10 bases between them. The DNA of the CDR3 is TGCGCCAGCAGCTTGGCGGCTACCGCCACAGATACGCAGTATTTT. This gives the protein CASSLAATATDTQYF. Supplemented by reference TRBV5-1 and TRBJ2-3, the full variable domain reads KAGVTQTPRYLIKTRGQQVTLSCSPISGHRSVSWYQQTPGQGLQFLFEYFSETQRNKGNFPGRFSGRQFSNSRSEMNVSTLELGDSALYLCASSLAATATDTQYFGPGTRLTVL.

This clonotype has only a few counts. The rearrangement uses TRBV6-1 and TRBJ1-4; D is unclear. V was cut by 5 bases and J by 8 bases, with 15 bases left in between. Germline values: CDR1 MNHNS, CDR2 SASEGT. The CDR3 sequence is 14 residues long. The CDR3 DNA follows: TGTGCCAGCAGTACAGAAAGTTTTGCCGAAAAACTGTTTTTT. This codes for CASSTESFAEKLFF.

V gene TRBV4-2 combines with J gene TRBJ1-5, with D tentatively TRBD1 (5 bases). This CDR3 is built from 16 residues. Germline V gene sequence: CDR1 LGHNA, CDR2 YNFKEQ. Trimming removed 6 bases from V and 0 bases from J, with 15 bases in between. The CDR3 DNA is TGTGCCAGCAGACACTCCGGGACCCTTAGCAATCAGCCCCAGCATTTT. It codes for CASRHSGTLSNQPQHF.

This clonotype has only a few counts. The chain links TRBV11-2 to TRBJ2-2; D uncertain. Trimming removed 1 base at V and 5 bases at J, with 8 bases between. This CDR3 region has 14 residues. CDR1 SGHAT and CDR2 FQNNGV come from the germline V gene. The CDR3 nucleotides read TGTGCCAGCAGCTTAGGCCAAAAAACCGGGGAGCTGTTTTTT. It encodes CASSLGQKTGELFF.

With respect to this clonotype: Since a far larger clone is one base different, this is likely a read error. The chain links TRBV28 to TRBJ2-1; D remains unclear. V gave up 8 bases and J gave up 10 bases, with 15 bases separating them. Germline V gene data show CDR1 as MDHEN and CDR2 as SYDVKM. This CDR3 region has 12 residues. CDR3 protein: CASSYSSYEQFF. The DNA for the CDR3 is TGTGCCAGCTCCTACAGCTCCTACGAGCAGTTCTTC. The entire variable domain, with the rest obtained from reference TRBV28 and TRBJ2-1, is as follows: DVKVTQSSRYLVKRTGEKVFLECVQDMDHENMFWYRQDPGLGLRLIYFSYDVKMKEKGDIPEGYSVSREKKERFSLILESASTNQTSMYLCASSYSSYEQFFGPGTRLTVL.

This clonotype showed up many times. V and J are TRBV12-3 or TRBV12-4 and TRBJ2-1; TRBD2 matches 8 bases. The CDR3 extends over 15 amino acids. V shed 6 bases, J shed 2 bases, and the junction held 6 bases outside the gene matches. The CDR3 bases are TGTGCCAGCAGGCACAGCGGGGGTACCTACAATGAGCAGTTCTTC. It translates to CASRHSGGTYNEQFF.

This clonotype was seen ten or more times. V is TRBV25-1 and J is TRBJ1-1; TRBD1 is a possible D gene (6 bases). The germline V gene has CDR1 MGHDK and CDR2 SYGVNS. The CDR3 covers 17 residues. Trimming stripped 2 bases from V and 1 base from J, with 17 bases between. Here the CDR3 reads CASSEIGRGGKNTEAFF. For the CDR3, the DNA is TGTGCCAGCAGTGAAATAGGCAGGGGCGGCAAGAACACTGAAGCTTTCTTT.

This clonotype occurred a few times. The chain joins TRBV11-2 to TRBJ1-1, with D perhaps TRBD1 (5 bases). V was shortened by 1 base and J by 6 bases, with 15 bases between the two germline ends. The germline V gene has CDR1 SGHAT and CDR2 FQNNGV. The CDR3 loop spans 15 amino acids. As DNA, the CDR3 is TGTGCCAGCAGCTTAGTAGGCTTCAGGGCACCTGAAGCTTTCTTT. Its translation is CASSLVGFRAPEAFF.

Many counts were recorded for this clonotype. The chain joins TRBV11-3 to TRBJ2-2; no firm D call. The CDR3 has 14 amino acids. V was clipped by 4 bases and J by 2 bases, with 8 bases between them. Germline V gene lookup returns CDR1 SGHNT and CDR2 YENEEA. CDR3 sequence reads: CASSSDGNTGELFF. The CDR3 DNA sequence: TGTGCCAGCAGCTCGGACGGAAACACCGGGGAGCTGTTTTTT.

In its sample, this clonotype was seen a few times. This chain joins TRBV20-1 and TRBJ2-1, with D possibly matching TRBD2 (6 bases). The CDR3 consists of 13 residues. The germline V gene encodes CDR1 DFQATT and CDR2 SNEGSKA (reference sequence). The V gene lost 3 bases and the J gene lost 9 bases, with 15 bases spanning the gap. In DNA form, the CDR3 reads TGCAGTGCTAGTTCCGGGAGTAAGGGTGAGCAGTTCTTC. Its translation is CSASSGSKGEQFF.

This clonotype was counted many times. The CDR3 loop is CASSSSPGAYTGELFF. CDR3 in DNA: TGCGCCAGCAGCTCCAGCCCGGGGGCATATACCGGGGAGCTGTTTTTT. V gene TRBV5-1 combines with J gene TRBJ2-2, with D perhaps being TRBD1 or TRBD2 (6 bases each). This CDR3 has 16 residues. CDR1 and CDR2 (germline): SGHRS, YFSETQ. V gave up 3 bases and J gave up 5 bases, with 17 bases separating them.

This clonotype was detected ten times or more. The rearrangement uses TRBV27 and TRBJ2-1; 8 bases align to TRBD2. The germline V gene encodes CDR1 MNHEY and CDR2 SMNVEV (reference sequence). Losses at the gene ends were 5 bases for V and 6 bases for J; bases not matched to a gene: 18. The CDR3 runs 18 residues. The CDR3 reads CASSPSGLNPGGGNEQFF. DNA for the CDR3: TGTGCCAGCAGTCCGTCGGGACTCAACCCGGGAGGGGGCAATGAGCAGTTCTTC.

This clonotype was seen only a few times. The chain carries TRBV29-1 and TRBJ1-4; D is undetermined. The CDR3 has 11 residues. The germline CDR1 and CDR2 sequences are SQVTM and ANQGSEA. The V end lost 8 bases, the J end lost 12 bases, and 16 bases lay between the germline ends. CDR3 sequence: CSIRIFSELFF. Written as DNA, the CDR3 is TGCAGCATACGGATTTTTAGTGAACTGTTTTTT.

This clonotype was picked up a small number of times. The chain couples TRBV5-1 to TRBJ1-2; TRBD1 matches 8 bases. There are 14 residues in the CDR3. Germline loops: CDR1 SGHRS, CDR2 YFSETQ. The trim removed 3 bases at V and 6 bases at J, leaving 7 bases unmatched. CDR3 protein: CASSSQQGGHGYTF. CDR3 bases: TGCGCCAGCAGCTCGCAACAGGGGGGACATGGCTACACCTTC.

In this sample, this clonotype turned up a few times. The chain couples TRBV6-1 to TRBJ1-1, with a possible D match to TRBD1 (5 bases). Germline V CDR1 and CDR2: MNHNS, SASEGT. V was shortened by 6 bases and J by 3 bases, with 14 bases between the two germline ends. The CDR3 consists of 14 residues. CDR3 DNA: TGTGCCAGCAGCCCGGATCCGGGGGACACTGAAGCTTTCTTT. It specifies CASSPDPGDTEAFF.

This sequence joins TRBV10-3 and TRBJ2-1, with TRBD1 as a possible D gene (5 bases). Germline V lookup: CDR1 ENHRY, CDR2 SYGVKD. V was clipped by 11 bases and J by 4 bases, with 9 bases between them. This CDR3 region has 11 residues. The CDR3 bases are TGTGCCCTGGGGCAGTACAATGAGCAGTTCTTC. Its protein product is CALGQYNEQFF.

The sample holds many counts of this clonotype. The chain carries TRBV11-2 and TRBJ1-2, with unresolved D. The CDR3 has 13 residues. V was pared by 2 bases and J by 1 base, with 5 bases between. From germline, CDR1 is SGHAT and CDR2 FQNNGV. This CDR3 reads CASSLYVNYGYTF. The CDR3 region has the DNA TGTGCCAGCAGCTTATATGTTAACTATGGCTACACCTTC.

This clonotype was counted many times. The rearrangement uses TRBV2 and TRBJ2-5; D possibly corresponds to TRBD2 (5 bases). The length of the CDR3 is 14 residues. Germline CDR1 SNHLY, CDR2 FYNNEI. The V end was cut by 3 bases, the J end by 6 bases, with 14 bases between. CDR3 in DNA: TGTGCCAGCAGTGACGACCCTGGGAGCCAGACCCAGTACTTC. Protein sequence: CASSDDPGSQTQYF.

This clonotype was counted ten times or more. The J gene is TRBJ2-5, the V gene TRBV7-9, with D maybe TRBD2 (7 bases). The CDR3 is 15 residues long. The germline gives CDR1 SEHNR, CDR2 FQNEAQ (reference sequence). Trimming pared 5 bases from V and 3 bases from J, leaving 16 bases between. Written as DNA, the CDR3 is TGTGCCAGCAGCCTCGTCGGGGGGCCTGAAGAGACCCAGTACTTC. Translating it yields CASSLVGGPEETQYF.